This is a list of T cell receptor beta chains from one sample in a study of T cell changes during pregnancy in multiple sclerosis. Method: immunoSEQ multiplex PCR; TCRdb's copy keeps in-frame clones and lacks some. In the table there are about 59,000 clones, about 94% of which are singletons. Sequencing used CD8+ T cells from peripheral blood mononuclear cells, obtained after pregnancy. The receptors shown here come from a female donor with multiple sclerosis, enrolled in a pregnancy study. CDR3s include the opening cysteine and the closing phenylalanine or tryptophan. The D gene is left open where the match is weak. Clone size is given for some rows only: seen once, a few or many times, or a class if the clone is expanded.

CDR3 protein: CASSIGSAGDTQYF
CDR3 DNA: TGTGCCAGTAGTATTGGGTCAGCGGGAGATACGCAGTATTTT
clone size: once
J gene: TRBJ2-3
D gene: .
V gene: TRBV19

CDR3 protein: CAWSVRGQGYQPQHF
CDR3 DNA: TGTGCCTGGAGTGTACGGGGACAGGGGTATCAGCCCCAGCATTTT
clone size: once
J gene: TRBJ1-5
D gene: TRBD1
V gene: TRBV30

CDR3 protein: CASSLAGGSGDTQYF
CDR3 DNA: TGTGCCAGCAGCTTAGCGGGGGGTTCCGGAGATACGCAGTATTTT
clone size: .
J gene: TRBJ2-3
D gene: .
V gene: TRBV7-8

CDR3 protein: CASSQDSASAPYNEQFF
CDR3 DNA: TGCGCCAGCAGCCAAGATTCGGCTAGCGCCCCCTACAATGAGCAGTTCTTC
clone size: few
J gene: TRBJ2-1
D gene: .
V gene: TRBV4-3

CDR3 protein: CASSSLGKNNEQFF
CDR3 DNA: TGTGCCAGCAGCTCACTGGGCAAGAATAATGAGCAGTTCTTC
clone size: .
J gene: TRBJ2-1
D gene: .
V gene: TRBV27

CDR3 protein: CASSPRQGAIDQPQHF
CDR3 DNA: TGTGCCAGCAGCCCCCGACAGGGGGCTATCGATCAGCCCCAGCATTTT
clone size: .
J gene: TRBJ1-5
D gene: TRBD1
V gene: TRBV4-2

CDR3 protein: CASSQGRGATEAFF
CDR3 DNA: TGTGCCAGCAGCCAAGGACGGGGGGCCACTGAAGCTTTCTTT
clone size: .
J gene: TRBJ1-1
D gene: .
V gene: TRBV14

CDR3 protein: CASSPDRVGVIETQYF
CDR3 DNA: TGTGCCAGCAGTCCGGACAGGGTCGGGGTAATTGAGACCCAGTACTTC
clone size: once
J gene: TRBJ2-5
D gene: TRBD1
V gene: TRBV27

CDR3 protein: CASGRGGGTDTQYF
CDR3 DNA: TGTGCCAGCGGAAGAGGGGGGGGCACAGATACGCAGTATTTT
clone size: .
J gene: TRBJ2-3
D gene: .
V gene: TRBV5-6

CDR3 protein: CASSQSRTGTYNEQFF
CDR3 DNA: TGCGCCAGCAGTCAATCCCGGACAGGGACCTACAATGAGCAGTTCTTC
clone size: .
J gene: TRBJ2-1
D gene: TRBD1
V gene: TRBV23-1

CDR3 protein: CASSQLLVTSYEQYF
CDR3 DNA: TGCGCCAGCAGCCAGTTACTAGTTACTTCCTACGAGCAGTACTTC
clone size: .
J gene: TRBJ2-7
D gene: .
V gene: TRBV4-1

CDR3 protein: CASSPGAIAYEQYF
CDR3 DNA: TGTGCCAGCAGCCCAGGGGCCATTGCCTACGAGCAGTACTTC
clone size: .
J gene: TRBJ2-7
D gene: .
V gene: TRBV7-6

CDR3 protein: CASSQGTGEGYEQYF
CDR3 DNA: TGCGCCAGCAGCCAAGGGACAGGGGAAGGCTACGAGCAGTACTTC
clone size: .
J gene: TRBJ2-7
D gene: TRBD1
V gene: TRBV4-1

CDR3 protein: CASSTDRVGYNEQFF
CDR3 DNA: TGTGCCAGCAGCACCGACCGGGTAGGCTACAATGAGCAGTTCTTC
clone size: .
J gene: TRBJ2-1
D gene: .
V gene: TRBV9

CDR3 protein: CASSAFPGQGYYGYTF
CDR3 DNA: TGTGCCAGCAGCGCCTTCCCGGGACAGGGTTACTATGGCTACACCTTC
clone size: .
J gene: TRBJ1-2
D gene: TRBD1
V gene: TRBV9

CDR3 protein: CASSPWGPTGELFF
CDR3 DNA: TGTGCCAGCAGCCCCTGGGGGCCGACCGGGGAGCTGTTTTTT
clone size: .
J gene: TRBJ2-2
D gene: .
V gene: TRBV5-5

CDR3 protein: CAWSGFATNEKLFF
CDR3 DNA: TGTGCCTGGAGTGGATTTGCGACTAATGAAAAACTGTTTTTT
clone size: .
J gene: TRBJ1-4
D gene: .
V gene: TRBV30

CDR3 protein: CASSQVLGQGALGSVADTQYF
CDR3 DNA: TGCGCCAGCAGCCAAGTTTTGGGACAGGGGGCCTTGGGCTCCGTGGCAGATACGCAGTATTTT
clone size: .
J gene: TRBJ2-3
D gene: TRBD1
V gene: TRBV4-1

CDR3 protein: CASSLGGWYEQYF
CDR3 DNA: TGCGCCAGCAGTCTAGGAGGCTGGTACGAGCAGTACTTC
clone size: .
J gene: TRBJ2-7
D gene: .
V gene: TRBV5-1

CDR3 protein: CASSPGQGSNQPQHF
CDR3 DNA: TGTGCCAGTAGTCCCGGACAGGGGAGCAATCAGCCCCAGCATTTT
clone size: .
J gene: TRBJ1-5
D gene: TRBD1
V gene: TRBV19

CDR3 protein: CASVQERQGVSGANVLTF
CDR3 DNA: TGTGCCAGCGTCCAAGAACGACAGGGAGTCTCTGGGGCCAACGTCCTGACTTTC
clone size: .
J gene: TRBJ2-6
D gene: TRBD1
V gene: TRBV7-2

CDR3 protein: CASSAESGNTGELFF
CDR3 DNA: TGTGCCAGCAGTGCGGAATCAGGGAACACCGGGGAGCTGTTTTTT
clone size: .
J gene: TRBJ2-2
D gene: .
V gene: TRBV6-1

CDR3 protein: CASRLGLGAYEQYF
CDR3 DNA: TGCGCCAGTCGCCTGGGTCTAGGGGCTTACGAGCAGTACTTC
clone size: .
J gene: TRBJ2-7
D gene: .
V gene: TRBV5-1

CDR3 protein: CASSLSRTGILTELGETQYF
CDR3 DNA: TGTGCCAGCAGTTTATCCCGAACAGGGATTTTAACGGAGCTGGGGGAGACCCAGTACTTC
clone size: .
J gene: TRBJ2-5
D gene: .
V gene: TRBV27

CDR3 protein: CASSSRGGGAGGYNEQFF
CDR3 DNA: TGTGCCAGCAGCTCCAGGGGAGGGGGAGCGGGAGGTTACAATGAGCAGTTCTTC
clone size: once
J gene: TRBJ2-1
D gene: TRBD2
V gene: TRBV7-9

CDR3 protein: CASSLAASGTYEQYF
CDR3 DNA: TGTGCCAGCAGCTTAGCGGCTAGCGGGACCTACGAGCAGTACTTC
clone size: .
J gene: TRBJ2-7
D gene: TRBD2
V gene: TRBV11-2

CDR3 protein: CASSDSSGTHYNEQFF
CDR3 DNA: TGTGCCAGCAGTGACTCGTCCGGGACACACTACAATGAGCAGTTCTTC
clone size: .
J gene: TRBJ2-1
D gene: .
V gene: TRBV6-4

CDR3 protein: CAWSVLGEESYEQYF
CDR3 DNA: TGTGCCTGGAGTGTACTAGGGGAGGAAAGCTACGAGCAGTACTTC
clone size: once
J gene: TRBJ2-7
D gene: .
V gene: TRBV30

CDR3 protein: CASSLAEGFGYTF
CDR3 DNA: TGCGCCAGCAGCTTGGCCGAGGGTTTTGGCTACACCTTC
clone size: .
J gene: TRBJ1-2
D gene: .
V gene: TRBV5-1

CDR3 protein: CASSAPRQVETQYF
CDR3 DNA: TGTGCCAGCAGCGCACCCCGACAGGTCGAGACCCAGTACTTC
clone size: .
J gene: TRBJ2-5
D gene: .
V gene: TRBV7-2

CDR3 protein: CASSISSNTEAFF
CDR3 DNA: TGTGCCAGTAGTATTTCTTCGAACACTGAAGCTTTCTTT
clone size: .
J gene: TRBJ1-1
D gene: .
V gene: TRBV19

CDR3 protein: CASSVPRNYGYTF
CDR3 DNA: TGTGCCAGCAGCGTACCGAGGAACTATGGCTACACCTTC
clone size: once
J gene: TRBJ1-2
D gene: .
V gene: TRBV28

CDR3 protein: CASSQVKSSNYGYTF
CDR3 DNA: TGCGCCAGCAGCCAAGTTAAGAGTTCTAACTATGGCTACACCTTC
clone size: .
J gene: TRBJ1-2
D gene: .
V gene: TRBV4-1

CDR3 protein: CASSVEGIGTEAFF
CDR3 DNA: TGTGCCAGCAGCGTAGAGGGGATTGGTACTGAAGCTTTCTTT
clone size: .
J gene: TRBJ1-1
D gene: .
V gene: TRBV9